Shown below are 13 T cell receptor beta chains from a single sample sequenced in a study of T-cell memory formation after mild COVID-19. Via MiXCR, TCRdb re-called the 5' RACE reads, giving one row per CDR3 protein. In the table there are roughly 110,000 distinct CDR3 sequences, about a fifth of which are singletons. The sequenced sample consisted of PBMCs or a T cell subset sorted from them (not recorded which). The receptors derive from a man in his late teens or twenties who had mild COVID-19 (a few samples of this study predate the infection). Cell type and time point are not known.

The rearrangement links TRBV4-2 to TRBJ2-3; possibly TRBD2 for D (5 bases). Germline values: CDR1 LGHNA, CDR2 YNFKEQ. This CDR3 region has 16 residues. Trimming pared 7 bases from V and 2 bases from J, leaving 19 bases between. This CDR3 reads CASNRGTDEFTDTQYF. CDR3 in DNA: TGTGCCAGCAACCGGGGTACAGACGAATTCACAGATACGCAGTATTTT.

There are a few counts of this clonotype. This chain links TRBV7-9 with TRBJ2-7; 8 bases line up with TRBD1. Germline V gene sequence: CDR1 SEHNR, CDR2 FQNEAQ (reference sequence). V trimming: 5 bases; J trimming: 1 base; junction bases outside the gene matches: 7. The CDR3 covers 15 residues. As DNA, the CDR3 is TGTGCCAGCAGCCTTAAGACAGGGGCGTCCTACGAGCAGTACTTC. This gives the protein CASSLKTGASYEQYF.

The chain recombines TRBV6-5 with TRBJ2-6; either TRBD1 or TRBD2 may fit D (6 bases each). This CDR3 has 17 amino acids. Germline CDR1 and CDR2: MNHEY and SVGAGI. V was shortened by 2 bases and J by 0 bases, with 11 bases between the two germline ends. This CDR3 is CASSYRGVSSGANVLTF. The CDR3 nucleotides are TGTGCCAGCAGTTACAGGGGGGTAAGCTCTGGGGCCAACGTCCTGACTTTC.

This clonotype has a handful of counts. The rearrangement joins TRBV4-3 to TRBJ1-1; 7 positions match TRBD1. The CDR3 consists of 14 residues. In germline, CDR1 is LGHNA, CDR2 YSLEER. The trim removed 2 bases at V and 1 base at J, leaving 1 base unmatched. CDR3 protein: CASSQRQGNTEAFF. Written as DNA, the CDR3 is TGCGCCAGCAGCCAAAGACAGGGGAACACTGAAGCTTTCTTT.

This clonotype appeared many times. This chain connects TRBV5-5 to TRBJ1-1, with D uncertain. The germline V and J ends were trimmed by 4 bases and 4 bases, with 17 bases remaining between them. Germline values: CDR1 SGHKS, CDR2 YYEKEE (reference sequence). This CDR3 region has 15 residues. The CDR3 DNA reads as TGTGCCAGCAGCCCTGGCCCTCCGGGTGGCACTGAAGCTTTCTTT. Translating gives CASSPGPPGGTEAFF.

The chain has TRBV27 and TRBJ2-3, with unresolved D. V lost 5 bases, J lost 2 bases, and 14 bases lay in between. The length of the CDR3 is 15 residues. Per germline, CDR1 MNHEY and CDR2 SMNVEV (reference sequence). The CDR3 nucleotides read TGTGCCAGCAGTCCAGACACCCTCGACACAGATACGCAGTATTTT. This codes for CASSPDTLDTDTQYF.

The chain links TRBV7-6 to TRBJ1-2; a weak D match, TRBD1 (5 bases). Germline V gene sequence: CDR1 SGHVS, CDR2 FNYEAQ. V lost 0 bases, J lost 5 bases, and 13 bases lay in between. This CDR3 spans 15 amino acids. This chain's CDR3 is CASSLAQSGVYGYTF. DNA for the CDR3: TGTGCCAGCAGCTTAGCACAGTCGGGGGTGTATGGCTACACCTTC.

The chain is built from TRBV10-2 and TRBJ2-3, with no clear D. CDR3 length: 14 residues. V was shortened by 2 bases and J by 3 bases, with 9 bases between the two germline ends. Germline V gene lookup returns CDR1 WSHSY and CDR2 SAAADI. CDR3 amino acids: CASSELRQTDTQYF. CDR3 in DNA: TGCGCCAGCAGTGAGCTCCGCCAAACAGATACGCAGTATTTT.

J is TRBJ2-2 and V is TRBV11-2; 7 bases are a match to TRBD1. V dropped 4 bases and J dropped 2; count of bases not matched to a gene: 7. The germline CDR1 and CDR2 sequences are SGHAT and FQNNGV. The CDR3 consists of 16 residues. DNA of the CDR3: TGTGCCAGCAGCTCCCAGGGGACAGACAACACCGGGGAGCTGTTTTTT. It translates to CASSSQGTDNTGELFF.

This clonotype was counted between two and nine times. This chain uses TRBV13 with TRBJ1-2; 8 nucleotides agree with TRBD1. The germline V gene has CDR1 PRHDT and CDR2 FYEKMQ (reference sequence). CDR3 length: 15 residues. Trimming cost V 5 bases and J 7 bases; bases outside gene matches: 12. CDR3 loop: CASSPSGGQAGGYTF. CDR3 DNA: TGTGCCAGCAGCCCCTCCGGGGGACAGGCTGGTGGCTACACCTTC. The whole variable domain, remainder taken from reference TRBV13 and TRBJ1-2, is AAGVIQSPRHLIKEKRETATLKCYPIPRHDTVYWYQQGPGQDPQFLISFYEKMQSDKGSIPDRFSAQQFSDYHSELNMSSLELGDSALYFCASSPSGGQAGGYTFGSGTRLTVV.

Here the CDR3 DNA reads TGCAGCGTTATCCCCCTCGGGACAGGGGGGTATGGCTACACCTTC. Protein product: CSVIPLGTGGYGYTF. The chain carries TRBV29-1 and TRBJ1-2, with 11 bases aligning to TRBD1. Germline V lookup: CDR1 SQVTM, CDR2 ANQGSEA. The V gene end was trimmed by 5 bases and the J gene end by 5 bases; junction bases not matched to a gene: 10. This CDR3 spans 15 amino acids.

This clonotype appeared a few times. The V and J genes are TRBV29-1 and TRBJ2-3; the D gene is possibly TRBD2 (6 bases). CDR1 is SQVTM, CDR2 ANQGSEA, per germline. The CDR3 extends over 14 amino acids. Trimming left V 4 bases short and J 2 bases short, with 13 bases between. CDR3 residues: CSVVEGSDTDTQYF. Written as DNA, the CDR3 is TGCAGCGTTGTGGAGGGTTCCGACACAGATACGCAGTATTTT.

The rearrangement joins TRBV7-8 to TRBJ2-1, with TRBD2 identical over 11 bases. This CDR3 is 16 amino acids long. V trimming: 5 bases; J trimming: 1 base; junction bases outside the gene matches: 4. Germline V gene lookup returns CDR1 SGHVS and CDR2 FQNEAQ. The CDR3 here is CASSATSGGSYNEQFF. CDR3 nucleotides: TGTGCCAGCAGCGCTACTAGCGGGGGTTCCTACAATGAGCAGTTCTTC.